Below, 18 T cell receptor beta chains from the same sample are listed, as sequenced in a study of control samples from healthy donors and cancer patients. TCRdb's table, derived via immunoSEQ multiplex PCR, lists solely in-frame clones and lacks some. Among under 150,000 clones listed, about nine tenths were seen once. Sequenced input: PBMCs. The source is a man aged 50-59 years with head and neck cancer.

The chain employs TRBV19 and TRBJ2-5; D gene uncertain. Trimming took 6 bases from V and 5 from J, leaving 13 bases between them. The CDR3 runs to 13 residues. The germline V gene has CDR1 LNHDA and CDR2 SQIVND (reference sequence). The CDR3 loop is CASSSDARETQYF. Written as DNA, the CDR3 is TGTGCCAGTAGCAGCGACGCCCGGGAGACCCAGTACTTC.

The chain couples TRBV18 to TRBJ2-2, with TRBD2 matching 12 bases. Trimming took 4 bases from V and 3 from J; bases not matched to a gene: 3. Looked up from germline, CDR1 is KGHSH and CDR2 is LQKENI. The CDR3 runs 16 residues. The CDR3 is CASSRWTSGDTGELFF. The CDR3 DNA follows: TGTGCCAGCTCACGATGGACTAGCGGGGACACCGGGGAGCTGTTTTTT.

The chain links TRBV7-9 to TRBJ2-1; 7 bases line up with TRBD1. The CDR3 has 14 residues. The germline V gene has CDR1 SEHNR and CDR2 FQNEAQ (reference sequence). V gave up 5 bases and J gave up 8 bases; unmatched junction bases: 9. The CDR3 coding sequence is TGTGCCAGCAGCCCGACAGGGAAAGTCGATGAGCAGTTCTTC. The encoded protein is CASSPTGKVDEQFF.

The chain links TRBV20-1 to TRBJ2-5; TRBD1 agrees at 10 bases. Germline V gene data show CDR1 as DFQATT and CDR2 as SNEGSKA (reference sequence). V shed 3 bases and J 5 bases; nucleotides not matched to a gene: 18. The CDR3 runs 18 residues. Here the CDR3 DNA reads TGCAGTGCTAGTGACGTTTACGACGGGACAGGGGACGGGGAGACCCAGTACTTC. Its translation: CSASDVYDGTGDGETQYF.

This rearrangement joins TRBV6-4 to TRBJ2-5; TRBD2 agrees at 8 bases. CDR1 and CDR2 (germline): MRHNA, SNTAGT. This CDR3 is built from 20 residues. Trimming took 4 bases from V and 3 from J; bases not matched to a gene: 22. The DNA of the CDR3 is TGTGCCAGCAGTGTACCCCCAGTAGTTAAGCGGGAGAGGGGCGAAGAGACCCAGTACTTC. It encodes CASSVPPVVKRERGEETQYF.

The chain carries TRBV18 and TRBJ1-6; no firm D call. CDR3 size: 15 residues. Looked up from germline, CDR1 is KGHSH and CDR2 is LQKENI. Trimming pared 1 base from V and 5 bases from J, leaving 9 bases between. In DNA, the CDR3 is TGTGCCAGCTCACCACTCTTGTCAGATAATTCACCCCTCCACTTT. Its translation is CASSPLLSDNSPLHF. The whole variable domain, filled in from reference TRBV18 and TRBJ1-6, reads NAGVMQNPRHLVRRRGQEARLRCSPMKGHSHVYWYRQLPEEGLKFMVYLQKENIIDESGMPKERFSAEFPKEGPSILRIQQVVRGDSAAYFCASSPLLSDNSPLHFGNGTRLTVT.

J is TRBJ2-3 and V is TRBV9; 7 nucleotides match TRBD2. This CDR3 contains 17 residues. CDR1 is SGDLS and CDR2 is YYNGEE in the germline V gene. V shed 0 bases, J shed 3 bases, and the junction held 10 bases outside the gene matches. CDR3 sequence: CASSVASLAEGTDTQYF. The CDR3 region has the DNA TGTGCCAGCAGCGTAGCTAGTCTAGCGGAAGGGACAGATACGCAGTATTTT.

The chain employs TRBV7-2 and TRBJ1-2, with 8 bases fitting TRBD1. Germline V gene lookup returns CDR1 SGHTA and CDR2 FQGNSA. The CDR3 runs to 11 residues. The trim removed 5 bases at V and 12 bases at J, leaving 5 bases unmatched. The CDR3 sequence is CASSGQGENTF. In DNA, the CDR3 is TGTGCCAGCAGCGGACAGGGAGAGAACACCTTC.

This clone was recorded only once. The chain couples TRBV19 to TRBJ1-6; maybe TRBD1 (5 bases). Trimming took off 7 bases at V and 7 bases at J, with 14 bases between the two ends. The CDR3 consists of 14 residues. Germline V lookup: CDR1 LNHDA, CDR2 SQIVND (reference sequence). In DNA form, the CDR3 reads TGTGCCAGTACCCCCGGGGGGAGGAATTCACCCCTCCACTTT. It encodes CASTPGGRNSPLHF.

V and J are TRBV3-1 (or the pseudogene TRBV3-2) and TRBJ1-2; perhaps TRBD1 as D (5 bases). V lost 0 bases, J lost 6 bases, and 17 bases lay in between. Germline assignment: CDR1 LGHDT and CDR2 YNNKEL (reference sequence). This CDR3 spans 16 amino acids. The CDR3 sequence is CASSQDWQGEKDGYTF. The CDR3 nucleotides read TGTGCCAGCAGCCAAGATTGGCAGGGTGAGAAGGATGGCTACACCTTC.

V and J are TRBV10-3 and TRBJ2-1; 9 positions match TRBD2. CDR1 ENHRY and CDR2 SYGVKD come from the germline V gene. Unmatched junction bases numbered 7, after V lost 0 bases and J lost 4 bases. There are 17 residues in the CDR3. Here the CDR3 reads CAISESEFSGSYNEQFF. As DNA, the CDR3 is TGTGCCATCAGTGAGTCTGAGTTTAGCGGGAGTTACAATGAGCAGTTCTTC.

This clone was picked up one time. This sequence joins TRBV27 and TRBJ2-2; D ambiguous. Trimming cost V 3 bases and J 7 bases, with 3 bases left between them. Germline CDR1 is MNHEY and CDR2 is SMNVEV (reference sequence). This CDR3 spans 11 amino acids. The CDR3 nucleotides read TGTGCCAGCAGTTTTTTCGGGGAGCTGTTTTTT. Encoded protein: CASSFFGELFF.

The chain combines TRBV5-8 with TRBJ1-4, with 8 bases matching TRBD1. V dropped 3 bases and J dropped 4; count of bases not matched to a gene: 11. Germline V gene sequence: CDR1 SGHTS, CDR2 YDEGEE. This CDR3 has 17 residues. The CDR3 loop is CASSYGTGGFGNEKLFF. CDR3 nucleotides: TGTGCCAGCAGCTACGGGACAGGCGGTTTTGGTAATGAAAAACTGTTTTTT.

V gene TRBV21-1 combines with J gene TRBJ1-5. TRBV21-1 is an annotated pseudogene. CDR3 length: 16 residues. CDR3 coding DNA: TGTGCCAGCAGCATTGGAGGTAGAGGAGCGAATCAGCCCCAGCATTTT. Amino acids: CASSIGGRGANQPQHF.

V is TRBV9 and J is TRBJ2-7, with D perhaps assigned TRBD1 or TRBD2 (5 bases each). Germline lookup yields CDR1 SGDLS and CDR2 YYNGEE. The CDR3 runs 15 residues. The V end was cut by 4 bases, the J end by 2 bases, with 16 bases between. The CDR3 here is CASSLNEGPTYEQYF. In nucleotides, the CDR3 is TGTGCCAGCAGCTTGAATGAGGGGCCGACCTACGAGCAGTACTTC.

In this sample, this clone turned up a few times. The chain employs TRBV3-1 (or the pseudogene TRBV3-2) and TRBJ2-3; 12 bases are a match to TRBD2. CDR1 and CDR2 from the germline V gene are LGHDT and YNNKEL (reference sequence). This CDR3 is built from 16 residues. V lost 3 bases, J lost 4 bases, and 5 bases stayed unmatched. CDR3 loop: CASSQLAGGHSDTQYF. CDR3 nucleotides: TGTGCCAGCAGCCAGCTAGCGGGGGGGCATTCAGATACGCAGTATTTT.

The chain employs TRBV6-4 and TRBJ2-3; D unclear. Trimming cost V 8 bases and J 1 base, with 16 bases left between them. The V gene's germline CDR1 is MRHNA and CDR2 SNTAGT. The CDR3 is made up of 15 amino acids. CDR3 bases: TGTGCCAGCTTATTTAGCCTAGTCCGCACAGATACGCAGTATTTT. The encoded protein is CASLFSLVRTDTQYF.

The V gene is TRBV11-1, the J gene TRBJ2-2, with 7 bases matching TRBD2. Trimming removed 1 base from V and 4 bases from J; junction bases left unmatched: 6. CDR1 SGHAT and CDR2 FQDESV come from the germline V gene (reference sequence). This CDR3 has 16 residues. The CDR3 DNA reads TGTGCCAGCAGCTTAGAAGAGGCGGGAGTCACCGGGGAGCTGTTTTTT. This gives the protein CASSLEEAGVTGELFF.